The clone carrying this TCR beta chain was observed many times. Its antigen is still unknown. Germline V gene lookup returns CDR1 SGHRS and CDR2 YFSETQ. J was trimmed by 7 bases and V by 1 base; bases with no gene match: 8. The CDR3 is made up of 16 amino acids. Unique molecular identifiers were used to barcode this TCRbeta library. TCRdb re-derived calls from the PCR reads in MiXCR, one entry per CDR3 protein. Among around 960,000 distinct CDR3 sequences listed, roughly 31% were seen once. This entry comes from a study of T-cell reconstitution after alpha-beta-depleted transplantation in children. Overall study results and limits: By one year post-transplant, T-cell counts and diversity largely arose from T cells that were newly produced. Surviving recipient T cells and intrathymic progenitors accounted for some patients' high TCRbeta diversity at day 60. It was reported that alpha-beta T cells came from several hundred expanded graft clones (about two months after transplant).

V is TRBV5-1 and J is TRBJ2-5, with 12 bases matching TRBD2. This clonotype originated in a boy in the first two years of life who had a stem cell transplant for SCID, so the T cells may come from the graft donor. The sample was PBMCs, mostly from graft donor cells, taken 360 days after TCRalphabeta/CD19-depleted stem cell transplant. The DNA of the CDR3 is TGCGCCAGCAGCTTGCCCCGGACTAGCGGGGTAGGGACCCAGTACTTC. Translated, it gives CASSLPRTSGVGTQYF.